This TCR beta chain came from a study of monozygotic twins with inflammatory bowel disease. For this clonotype: Its specificity is unknown.

TCRdb reanalyzed the 5' RACE reads and collapses them to one entry per CDR3 protein, without DNA. This repertoire comprises some 210,000 distinct CDR3 sequences; its ten largest clones make up approximately 1.6%. Study-wide results and limits: Among the T cells, different subtypes could not be distinguished. TCRbeta diversity (inverse Simpson) was lower in IBD patients than in healthy co-twins.

CDR3 length: 15 residues. Germline values: CDR1 SGHRS, CDR2 YFSETQ. The specimen was blood. This receptor was obtained from a human donor with ulcerative colitis or Crohn's disease, or a healthy co-twin of an affected twin (not recorded which). This chain uses TRBV5-1 with TRBJ2-7. The CDR3 sequence: CASSLDRGNYYEQYF.